Below, one T cell receptor (beta chain) is given with its context. This clonotype was seen only a few times. Its antigen has not been determined. Qualities for individual bases were not recorded, and no much larger clone is one base off. Library preparation employed RACE. TCRdb names NextSeq 500 as the instrument used. Library preparation attached unique molecular identifiers to individual cDNA molecules for quantitative, reproducible TCR counting. For every blood RNA sample, sequencing covered both the TCR alpha and TCR beta chains. In the paper's pipeline: A median of about 100,000 TCRs per sample was observed, with a range of 23,224 to 690,600. V, J and CDR3 annotation of the TCR reads was performed with the Decombinator software suite. For PS versus PT1 abundance plots, all samples were subsampled to the same number of TCRs (28,000). Expanded TCRs were defined as absent before sensitization and observed at least eight times at the 2-week time point. Starting from the raw public reads, TCRdb applied fastp trimming at Q25, assembled clones with MiXCR and retained in-frame beta chains. Each CDR3 protein gets just one entry, which takes the most common genes and DNA from the rows behind it. These V and J calls derive from TCRdb rather than the authors' analysis. The sample has more than 150,000 distinct CDR3 sequences on record, around 30% of them singletons. Together, the top ten hold roughly 3% of the sample.

The data are from a study of human T cells and chemical hapten exposure (dated by TCRdb to about 2021). A note on the overall study: For sensitization, 2% DPC in acetone was applied to a roughly 2 cm by roughly 2 cm area of upper inner arm skin. The study tracked peripheral blood TCR repertoire changes in vivo during primary and secondary sensitization to the hapten diphenylcyclopropenone (DPC) in alopecia patients. The libraries were sequenced as a pool, and the TCR yield per sample differed mostly because of small variations in library volumes within the pool. Patient blood was sampled pre-sensitization (week 0) and at 2, 6 and about 24 weeks after DPC sensitization. The mostly female patient cohort included alopecia areata with under or over 50% scalp involvement, alopecia totalis and alopecia universalis. Weekly therapeutic DPC doses were additionally applied to the scalp of patients throughout the roughly 22-week study period. Approximately 28 alopecia patients gave blood for TCR sequencing at one to four time points (pre-sensitization, 2, 6 and 24 weeks). Patch testing was done on the upper back using Finn chambers containing 0.01% DPC, and results were scored after 6 days according to International Contact Dermatitis Research Group standards.

V and J are truncated by 3 bases and 1 base respectively, leaving an intervening sequence of 5 bases. CDR1 and CDR2 are drawn from the germline V gene: SGHTA, FQGNSA. The CDR3 starts with the cysteine, ends with the phenylalanine, and has 13 residues. CDR3 DNA only is kept here, 39 bases in frame from base 1. Interpreted using the paper, the time point label stands for: pre-sensitization, week 0. This sample's treatment or condition label indicates: therapeutic diphenylcyclopropenone sensitization with weekly scalp DPC. At each patch-test visit, blood was drawn before the patch test was applied. Patients were eligible if aged 18 to 70, diagnosed with alopecia and judged suitable for DPC therapy, and pregnant patients were excluded. Total RNA was extracted from unfractionated whole blood that had been collected in Tempus Blood RNA tubes. Broad study findings and their caveats: Significantly more large CDR3 similarity clusters were formed by expanded TCRs than by pre-sensitization or healthy control sets, consistent with antigen-driven responses. Repeated subsampling changed both the strength of the expansion versus patch-test correlation and the threshold at which that correlation became significant. DPC sensitization did not change the number of TCRs with a frequency above 1 in 1000, and there was no evidence of changes in global repertoire structure. Patch test score correlated positively with the number of PT1 expanded TCRs, reaching significance at thresholds 8, 16 and 32 but not at 4. Because all patients had alopecia, a presumed autoimmune disease, the immune response of the patients might differ from that of healthy individuals.

The receptor's source is a woman under 40 with alopecia areata. Some clones in this sample may be carry-over from other donors' samples. The sequenced sample was whole blood, obtained in connection with sensitization to the hapten diphenylcyclopropenone (DPC). The receptor chain draws on TRBV7-2 and TRBJ2-3; the D gene lacks a confident call. The sequence in DNA is TGTGCCAGCAGCTTCTCTGGCACAGATACGCAGTATTTT. Its translation is CASSFSGTDTQYF.